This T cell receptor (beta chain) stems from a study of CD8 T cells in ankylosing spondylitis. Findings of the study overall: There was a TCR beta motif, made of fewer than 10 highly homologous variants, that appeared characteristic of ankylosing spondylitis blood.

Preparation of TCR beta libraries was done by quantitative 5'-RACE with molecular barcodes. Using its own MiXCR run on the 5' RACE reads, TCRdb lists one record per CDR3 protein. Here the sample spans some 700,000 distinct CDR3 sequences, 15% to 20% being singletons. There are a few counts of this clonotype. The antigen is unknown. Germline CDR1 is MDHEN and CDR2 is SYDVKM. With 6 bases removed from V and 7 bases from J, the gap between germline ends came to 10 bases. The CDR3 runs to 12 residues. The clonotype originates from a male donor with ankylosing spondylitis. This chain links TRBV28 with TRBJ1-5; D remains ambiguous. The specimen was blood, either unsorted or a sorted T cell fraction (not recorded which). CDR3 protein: CASSAGQQPQHF. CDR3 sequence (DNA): TGTGCCAGCAGCGCCGGTCAGCAGCCCCAGCATTTT.